The clone carrying this TCR beta chain was observed a few times. Its antigen remains unknown. This sample is drawn from a study of T cell repertoires in cytomegalovirus infection. TCRdb reanalysed the reads using MiXCR and keeps one entry per CDR3 protein. The sample records roughly 350,000 distinct CDR3 sequences, around a third being singletons. Germline V gene lookup returns CDR1 MNHEY and CDR2 SVGAGI. Trimming stripped 2 bases from V and 6 bases from J, with 11 bases between. CDR3 size: 14 residues. The receptor comes from a human donor in good health (CMV status not recorded). Some clones in this sample may be carry-over from other donors' samples. The rearrangement joins TRBV6-5 to TRBJ1-5, with unresolved D. The material sequenced was cultured PBMCs, taken from culture after CMV antigen stimulation. The DNA for the CDR3 is TGTGCCAGCAGTTACGACGGGGTCGGTCAGCCCCAGCATTTT. Translated: CASSYDGVGQPQHF.